The TCR beta chain described here comes from a study of cytomegalovirus exposure and HLA in healthy donors. The wider study: Later, an analysis reported that the 100 to 150 validation repertoires had used the same platform as the roughly 660 first-cohort repertoires.

Sequencing was performed with immunoSEQ multiplex PCR; in TCRdb, only in-frame clones are kept and a portion is missing. The sample gives fewer than 85,000 clones, 85% to 95% of which show up once; roughly 0.6% is in the top ten. This CDR3 region has 17 residues. V shed 5 bases and J 1 base; nucleotides not matched to a gene: 8. Germline lookup yields CDR1 PRHDT and CDR2 FYEKMQ (reference sequence). Overall study results and limits: The study found most TCR sequences rare, yet found some public TCRs in many donors. A subsequent analysis found that TCR clusters from the first cohort also tended to co-occur in the approximately 130 validation repertoires, with around 94% of cluster scores above 0.

Note on this clone: What it binds is not known.

V and J are TRBV13 and TRBJ2-3; 11 nucleotides align to TRBD2. The TCR sequence derives from a woman younger than 35 in good health and CMV-seronegative. The specimen was PBMCs. The CDR3 sequence is CASSRASGGRGTDTQYF. CDR3 nucleotides: TGTGCCAGCAGCAGAGCTAGCGGGGGGCGGGGCACAGATACGCAGTATTTT.